One and the same sample provided the 13 T cell receptor beta chains below, sequenced in a study of CD8+ T cells in alopecia areata. Sequencing used cDNA as its template, made by extracting RNA and reverse transcribing it. TCRdb's copy holds only in-frame clones and misses some; the assay was immunoSEQ multiplex PCR. Of fewer than 250,000 clones listed, around 62% were seen once; the top ten hold 0.45%. The starting material was CD4+ T cells sorted from blood, obtained at week 0. These receptors originate from a human donor with alopecia areata.

The V and J genes are TRBV7-9 and TRBJ2-1; 8 nucleotides match TRBD1. V was pared by 5 bases and J by 0 bases, with 3 bases of the junction left unmatched. In germline, CDR1 is SEHNR, CDR2 FQNEAQ (reference sequence). The CDR3 consists of 15 residues. The CDR3 DNA is TGTGCCAGCAGCGAGGGACAGGACTCCTACAATGAGCAGTTCTTC. Its translation: CASSEGQDSYNEQFF.

In its sample, this clone was seen a few times. V is TRBV29-1 and J is TRBJ1-1; D is ambiguous. Per the germline V gene, CDR1 is SQVTM and CDR2 is ANQGSEA. Trimming shortened V by 8 bases and J by 3 bases, and 16 bases separated the two germline ends. The CDR3 has 13 amino acids. The CDR3 nucleotides are TGCAGCCTTATGAGGGTAATAGACACTGAAGCTTTCTTT. This sequence encodes CSLMRVIDTEAFF.

The chain is built from TRBV29-1 and TRBJ2-5; D is perhaps TRBD1 (6 bases). CDR3 length equals 13 residues. The V gene's germline CDR1 is SQVTM and CDR2 ANQGSEA. Trimming removed 7 bases from V and 1 base from J, with 13 bases in between. The CDR3 spells CSADHRVQETQYF. The CDR3 nucleotides are TGCAGCGCCGACCACAGGGTCCAAGAGACCCAGTACTTC. Supplemented by reference TRBV29-1 and TRBJ2-5, the full variable domain reads SAVISQKPSRDICQRGTSLTIQCQVDSQVTMMFWYRQQPGQSLTLIATANQGSEATYESGFVIDKFPISRPNLTFSTLTVSNMSPEDSSIYLCSADHRVQETQYFGPGTRLLVL.

The gene calls are TRBV25-1 and TRBJ2-3; no clear D gene. V was cut by 0 bases and J by 6 bases, with 10 bases left in between. The germline V gene has CDR1 MGHDK and CDR2 SYGVNS. The CDR3 consists of 14 residues. The chain's CDR3 is CASSEYGTGDTQYF. DNA of the CDR3: TGTGCCAGCAGTGAATACGGAACCGGGGATACGCAGTATTTT.

This clone was seen ten or more times. CDR3 in DNA: TGCGCCAGCAGCTCGGGCTCTGGGGCCAACGTCCTGACTTTC. It is translated as CASSSGSGANVLTF. The chain links TRBV5-1 to TRBJ2-6, with no clear D. V was trimmed by 3 bases and J by 0 bases, leaving 4 bases between them. Per germline, CDR1 SGHRS and CDR2 YFSETQ. This CDR3 spans 14 amino acids.

The V call is TRBV19, the J call TRBJ1-5; D unresolved. Per the germline V gene, CDR1 is LNHDA and CDR2 is SQIVND (reference sequence). The CDR3 length is 15 residues. Trimming pared 6 bases from V and 3 bases from J, leaving 15 bases between. CDR3 sequence: CASSNGGYNNQPQHF. The CDR3, as DNA: TGTGCCAGTAGCAACGGCGGGTACAACAATCAGCCCCAGCATTTT.

The V gene is TRBV5-6, the J gene TRBJ2-7; D possibly corresponds to TRBD1 (6 bases). Germline CDR1 SGHDT, CDR2 YYEEEE. Trimming stripped 4 bases from V and 1 base from J, with 15 bases between. This CDR3 comprises 15 residues. CDR3 DNA: TGTGCCAGCAGCCTAAGCCTCGGACAGTCCTACGAGCAGTACTTC. Protein sequence: CASSLSLGQSYEQYF.

The chain joins TRBV29-1 to TRBJ1-3, with unresolved D. The CDR3 is 14 amino acids. The V and J ends lost 8 bases and 0 bases respectively, with 14 bases between them. Germline CDR1 SQVTM, CDR2 ANQGSEA. The CDR3 loop is CSILGLNSGNTIYF. The CDR3 nucleotides read TGCAGCATCCTAGGGCTGAACTCTGGAAACACCATATATTTT.

V usage is TRBV7-9 and J usage is TRBJ2-3; 9 bases align to TRBD2. With V trimmed by 4 bases and J by 0 bases, 2 bases remained unmatched. Germline V gene sequence: CDR1 SEHNR, CDR2 FQNEAQ (reference sequence). The CDR3 totals 15 residues. CDR3 nucleotide sequence: TGTGCCAGCAGCTCCGCGGGGGGGAGCACAGATACGCAGTATTTT. Translation: CASSSAGGSTDTQYF. Looking up the rest from reference TRBV7-9 and TRBJ2-3 gives the full variable domain: DTGVSQNPRHKITKRGQNVTFRCDPISEHNRLYWYRQTLGQGPEFLTYFQNEAQLEKSRLLSDRFSAERPKGSFSTLEIQRTEQGDSAMYLCASSSAGGSTDTQYFGPGTRLTVL.

J is TRBJ1-2 and V is TRBV7-2, with D uncertain. CDR3 length: 12 residues. Germline values: CDR1 SGHTA, CDR2 FQGNSA. Trimming left V 1 base short and J 5 bases short, with 5 bases between. CDR3 in amino acids: CASSLGGYGYTF. The DNA for the CDR3 is TGTGCCAGCAGCTTAGGGGGATATGGCTACACCTTC.

The chain links TRBV30 to TRBJ1-2; 8 nucleotides match TRBD1. V gave up 4 bases and J gave up 6 bases; unmatched junction bases: 13. Germline CDR1 is GTSNPN and CDR2 is SVGIG (reference sequence). The CDR3 runs 15 residues. In DNA, the CDR3 is TGTGCCTGGACCAGCACGCGAGGACAGGGACATGGCTACACCTTC. This gives the protein CAWTSTRGQGHGYTF.

This chain joins TRBV29-1 and TRBJ2-2; 8 bases agree with TRBD1. Per the germline V gene, CDR1 is SQVTM and CDR2 is ANQGSEA. The CDR3 extends over 13 amino acids. V lost 7 bases and J lost 3; bases outside the gene matches: 4. CDR3 nucleotides: TGCAGCGCCGGGACAGGCCACACCGGGGAGCTGTTTTTT. It yields the protein CSAGTGHTGELFF.

This clone has just a few counts. The chain recombines TRBV5-6 with TRBJ1-5; perhaps TRBD1 as D (5 bases). CDR3 size: 15 residues. V was shortened by 0 bases and J by 5 bases, with 12 bases between the two germline ends. The germline V gene encodes CDR1 SGHDT and CDR2 YYEEEE. In DNA form, the CDR3 reads TGTGCCAGCAGCTTGGGTTGGGGGAACTATCAGCCCCAGCATTTT. Translation: CASSLGWGNYQPQHF.